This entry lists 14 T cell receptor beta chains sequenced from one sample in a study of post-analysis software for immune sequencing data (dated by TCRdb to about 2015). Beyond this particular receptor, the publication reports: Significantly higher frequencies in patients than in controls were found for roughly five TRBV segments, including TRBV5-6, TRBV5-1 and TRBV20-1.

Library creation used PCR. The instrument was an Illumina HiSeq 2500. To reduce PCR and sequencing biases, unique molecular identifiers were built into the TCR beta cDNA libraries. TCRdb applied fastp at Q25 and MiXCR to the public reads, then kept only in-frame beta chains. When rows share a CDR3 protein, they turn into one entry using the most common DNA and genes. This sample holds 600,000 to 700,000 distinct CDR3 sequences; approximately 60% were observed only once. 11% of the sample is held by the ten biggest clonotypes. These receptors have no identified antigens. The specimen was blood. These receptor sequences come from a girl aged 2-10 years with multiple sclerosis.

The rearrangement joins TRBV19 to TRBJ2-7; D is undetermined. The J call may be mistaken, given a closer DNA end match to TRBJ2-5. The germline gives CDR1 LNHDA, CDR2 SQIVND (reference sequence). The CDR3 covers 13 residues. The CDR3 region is CASSILGMETQYF. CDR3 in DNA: TGTGCCAGTAGTATCCTAGGGATGGAGACCCAGTACTTC.

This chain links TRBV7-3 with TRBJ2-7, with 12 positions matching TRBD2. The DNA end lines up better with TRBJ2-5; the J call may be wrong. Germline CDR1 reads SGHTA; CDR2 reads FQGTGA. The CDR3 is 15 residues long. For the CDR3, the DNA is TGTGCCAGCAGCTTGACTAGCGGGAGTCCCGAGACCCAGTACTTC. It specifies CASSLTSGSPETQYF.

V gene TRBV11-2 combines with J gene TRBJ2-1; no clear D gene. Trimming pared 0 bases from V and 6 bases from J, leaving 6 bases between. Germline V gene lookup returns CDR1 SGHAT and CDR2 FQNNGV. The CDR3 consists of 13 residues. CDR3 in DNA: TGTGCCAGCAGCTTAGATTCCAGCAATGAGCAGTTCTTC. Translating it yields CASSLDSSNEQFF.

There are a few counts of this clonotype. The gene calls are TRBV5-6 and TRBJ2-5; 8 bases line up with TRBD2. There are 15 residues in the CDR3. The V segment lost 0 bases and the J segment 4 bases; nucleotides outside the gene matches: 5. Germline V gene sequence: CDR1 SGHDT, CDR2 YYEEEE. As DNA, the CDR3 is TGTGCCAGCAGCTTGGACGCGGGAGGAAGAGAGACCCAGTACTTC. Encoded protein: CASSLDAGGRETQYF.

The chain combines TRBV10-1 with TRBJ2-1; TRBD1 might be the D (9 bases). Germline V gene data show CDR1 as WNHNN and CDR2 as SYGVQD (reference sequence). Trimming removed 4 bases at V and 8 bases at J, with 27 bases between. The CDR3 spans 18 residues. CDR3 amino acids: CASSAGTGNPPLADEQFF. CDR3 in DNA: TGCGCCAGCAGTGCCGGGACAGGGAATCCCCCACTAGCGGATGAGCAGTTCTTC.

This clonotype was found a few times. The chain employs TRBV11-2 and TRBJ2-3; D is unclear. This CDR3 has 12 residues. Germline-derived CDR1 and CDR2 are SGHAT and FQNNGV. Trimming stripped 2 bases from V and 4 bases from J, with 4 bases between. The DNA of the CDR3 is TGTGCCAGCAGCTTACTGCCAGATACGCAGTATTTT. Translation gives CASSLLPDTQYF.

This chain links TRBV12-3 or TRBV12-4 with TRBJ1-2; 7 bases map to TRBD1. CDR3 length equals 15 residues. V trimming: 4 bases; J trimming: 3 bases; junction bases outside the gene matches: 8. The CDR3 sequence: CASSSYPGTDYGYTF. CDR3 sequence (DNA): TGTGCCAGCAGTTCCTACCCTGGGACAGACTATGGCTACACCTTC.

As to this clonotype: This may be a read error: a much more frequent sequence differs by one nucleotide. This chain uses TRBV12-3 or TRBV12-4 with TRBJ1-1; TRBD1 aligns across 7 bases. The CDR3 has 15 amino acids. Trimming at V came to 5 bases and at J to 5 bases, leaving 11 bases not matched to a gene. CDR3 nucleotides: TGTGCCAGCAGTGGTCCCGGGACAGAGGGGACTGAAGCTTTCTTT. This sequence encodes CASSGPGTEGTEAFF.

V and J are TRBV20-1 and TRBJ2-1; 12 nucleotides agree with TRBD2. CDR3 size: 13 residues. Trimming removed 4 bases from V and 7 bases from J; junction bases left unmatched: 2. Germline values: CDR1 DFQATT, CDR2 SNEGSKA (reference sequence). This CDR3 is CSAITSGRNEQFF. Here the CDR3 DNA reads TGCAGTGCTATTACTAGCGGGAGGAATGAGCAGTTCTTC.

CDR3 bases: TGTGCCAGCAGCCCTTGGCGTGATCCTCCGGTCTACGAGCAGTACTTC. It encodes CASSPWRDPPVYEQYF. This chain uses TRBV11-2 with TRBJ2-7; no firm D call. Trimming left V 5 bases short and J 3 bases short, with 20 bases between. The CDR3 has 16 amino acids. Looked up from germline, CDR1 is SGHAT and CDR2 is FQNNGV.

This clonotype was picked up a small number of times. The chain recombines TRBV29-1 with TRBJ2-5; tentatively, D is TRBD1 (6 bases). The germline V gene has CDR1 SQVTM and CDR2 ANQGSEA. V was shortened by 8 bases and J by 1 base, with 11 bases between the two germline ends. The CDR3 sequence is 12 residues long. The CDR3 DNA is TGCAGCACCAGCAGGGGCCAAGAGACCCAGTACTTC. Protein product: CSTSRGQETQYF.

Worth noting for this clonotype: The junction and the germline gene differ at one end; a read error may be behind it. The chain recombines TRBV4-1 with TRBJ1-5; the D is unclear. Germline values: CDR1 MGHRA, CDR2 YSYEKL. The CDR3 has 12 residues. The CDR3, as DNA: TGCGCCAGCATCCAACCAGATCAGCCCCAGCATTTT. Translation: CASIQPDQPQHF.

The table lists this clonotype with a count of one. CDR3 sequence reads: CASSSPGSNYGYTF. For the CDR3, the DNA is TGTGCCAGCAGCTCCCCCGGGTCCAACTATGGCTACACCTTC. V gene TRBV11-3 combines with J gene TRBJ1-2; D ambiguous. The length of the CDR3 is 14 residues. Per germline, CDR1 SGHNT and CDR2 YENEEA. Between the trimmed V and J ends, which lost 4 bases and 2 bases, there was a span of 11 bases.

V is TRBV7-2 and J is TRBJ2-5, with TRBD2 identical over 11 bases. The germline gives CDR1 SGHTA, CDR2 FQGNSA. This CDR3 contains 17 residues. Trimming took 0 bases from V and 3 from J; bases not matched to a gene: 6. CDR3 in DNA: TGTGCCAGCAGCTTAGCGCCAATAGCGGGGGGGAAAGAGACCCAGTACTTC. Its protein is CASSLAPIAGGKETQYF. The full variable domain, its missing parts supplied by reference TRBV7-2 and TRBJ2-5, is GAGVSQSPSNKVTEKGKDVELRCDPISGHTALYWYRQSLGQGLEFLIYFQGNSAPDKSGLPSDRFSAERTGGSVSTLTIQRTQQEDSAVYLCASSLAPIAGGKETQYFGPGTRLLVL.